This T cell receptor (beta chain) was sequenced for a study of metastatic and nonmetastatic thyroid tumors. Not a single patient had been given any form of treatment at any point before undergoing thyroid surgery. This CDR3 is built from 13 residues. V lost 3 bases and J 1 base, leaving 9 bases between the germline ends. The germline V gene has CDR1 DFQATT and CDR2 SNEGSKA (reference sequence). MiXCR reprocessed the PCR reads for TCRdb. This sample carries 20,000 to 25,000 clones, 10% to 15% of them seen once, and the ten largest clones take 5.5% to 7.5%. This clone was seen ten or more times. The chain uses TRBV20-1 and TRBJ1-1; D is uncertain. Sequences were obtained from blood. This TCR derives from a male donor with papillary thyroid cancer or a benign thyroid nodule (not recorded which). Some clones in this sample may be carry-over from other donors' samples. The CDR3 bases are TGCAGTGCTAGGTTAGGGAGGAACACTGAAGCTTTCTTT. This sequence encodes CSARLGRNTEAFF.